This T cell receptor (beta chain) was recorded in a study of T cells in Graves' hyperthyroidism and ophthalmopathy. This clonotype was recorded many times. This CDR3 comprises 13 residues. With 7 bases clipped from V and 5 bases from J, the junction kept 8 bases outside the gene matches. From germline, CDR1 is SNHLY and CDR2 FYNNEI. Regions amplified from RNA transcripts were the TCR beta CDR3 regions. The HTBI primer set served for first-round RT-PCR of the TCR CDR3. TCRdb ran MiXCR on the multiplex PCR reads and lists one entry per CDR3 protein. The sample records some 600,000 distinct CDR3 sequences, 11% to 15% being singletons.

The clonotype comes from a woman aged 25 to 45 with Graves' hyperthyroidism that later progressed to Graves' ophthalmopathy. The chain couples TRBV2 to TRBJ2-7; 7 bases fit TRBD2. The sample consisted of blood. CDR3: CASTSGTINEQYF. CDR3 bases: TGTGCCAGCACCTCCGGGACTATCAACGAGCAGTACTTC. The full variable domain, in which reference TRBV2 and TRBJ2-7 provide the parts outside the CDR3, is EPEVTQTPSHQVTQMGQEVILRCVPISNHLYFYWYRQILGQKVEFLVSFYNNEISEKSEIFDDQFSVERPDGSNFTLKIRSTKLEDSAMYFCASTSGTINEQYFGPGTRLTVT.